The next 27 T cell receptor beta chains were all read from a single sample in a study of T cell changes during pregnancy in multiple sclerosis. Assay: immunoSEQ multiplex PCR; the TCRdb copy retains only in-frame clones and omits some. The table lists tens of thousands of clones, more than 85% of them singletons, with approximately 6.3% in the top ten. This specimen consisted of CD8+ T cells from peripheral blood mononuclear cells, obtained in the first trimester of pregnancy. The source of these receptors is a female donor with multiple sclerosis, enrolled in a pregnancy study.

This sequence joins TRBV7-6 and TRBJ2-7, with 11 positions matching TRBD1. J lost 6 bases, V lost 3 bases, and 1 base had no gene match. Looked up from germline, CDR1 is SGHVS and CDR2 is FNYEAQ. This CDR3 is 13 amino acids long. The CDR3 nucleotides are TGTGCCAGCAGCTTCGGGACAGGGGGCGAGCAGTACTTC. Translated: CASSFGTGGEQYF.

The rearrangement joins TRBV27 to TRBJ2-1, with 10 bases identical to TRBD1. Germline V CDR1 and CDR2: MNHEY, SMNVEV (reference sequence). This CDR3 contains 13 residues. Trimming cost V 8 bases and J 7 bases; bases outside gene matches: 5. The CDR3 nucleotides read TGTGCCAGCGGGACAGGGGAGGTTAATGAGCAGTTCTTC. Its protein product is CASGTGEVNEQFF.

The chain carries TRBV27 and TRBJ2-7, with TRBD2 identical over 9 bases. J lost 0 bases, V lost 5 bases, and 5 bases had no gene match. CDR3 length: 15 amino acids. Per germline, CDR1 MNHEY and CDR2 SMNVEV (reference sequence). This CDR3 is CASSTRTSVSYEQYF. CDR3 bases: TGTGCCAGCAGTACACGGACTAGCGTCTCCTACGAGCAGTACTTC.

This sequence joins TRBV5-1 and TRBJ2-1, with 8 bases matching TRBD2. V dropped 2 bases and J dropped 8; count of bases not matched to a gene: 9. Germline V gives CDR1 SGHRS, CDR2 YFSETQ. The CDR3 runs 15 residues. The CDR3 sequence: CASSFNGRAGDEQFF. The CDR3 DNA follows: TGCGCCAGCAGCTTTAACGGGAGGGCCGGGGATGAGCAGTTCTTC.

CDR3 DNA: TGTGCCAGCAGCGCCACTAGCGCGGGGGGGGAGACCCAGTACTTC. Its translation is CASSATSAGGETQYF. The V gene is TRBV9, the J gene TRBJ2-5, with 9 bases matching TRBD2. The CDR3 is 15 residues long. J lost 5 bases, V lost 3 bases, and 8 bases had no gene match. Germline V lookup: CDR1 SGDLS, CDR2 YYNGEE. Together with reference TRBV9 and TRBJ2-5, the CDR3 gives the full variable domain: DSGVTQTPKHLITATGQRVTLRCSPRSGDLSVYWYQQSLDQGLQFLIQYYNGEERAKGNILERFSAQQFPDLHSELNLSSLELGDSALYFCASSATSAGGETQYFGPGTRLLVL.

The chain is built from TRBV2 and TRBJ2-1; TRBD2 is a possible D gene (6 bases). Trimming cost V 3 bases and J 4 bases, with 13 bases left between them. The length of the CDR3 is 15 residues. CDR1 SNHLY and CDR2 FYNNEI come from the germline V gene. The chain's CDR3 is CASSDTGELYNEQFF. The CDR3 nucleotides read TGTGCCAGCAGTGATACGGGGGAACTTTACAATGAGCAGTTCTTC.

The J gene is TRBJ2-7, the V gene TRBV4-2; D gene unclear. The ends were cut back, 4 bases at V and 3 bases at J, with 13 bases in the middle. This CDR3 comprises 14 residues. From germline, CDR1 is LGHNA and CDR2 YNFKEQ. The CDR3, as DNA: TGTGCCAGCAGCCCCGACCGGGTAGTCTACGAGCAGTACTTC. Protein product: CASSPDRVVYEQYF.

The chain uses TRBV5-1 and TRBJ1-2, with a weak D call TRBD1 (6 bases). The CDR3 totals 17 residues. CDR1 is SGHRS, CDR2 YFSETQ, per germline. V was pared by 0 bases and J by 4 bases, with 19 bases between. CDR3 amino acids: CASSLGHRDIRFYGYTF. The CDR3 DNA reads as TGCGCCAGCAGCTTGGGCCACCGGGACATAAGATTCTATGGCTACACCTTC.

V gene TRBV19 combines with J gene TRBJ2-1; 11 bases map to TRBD1. The CDR3 spans 14 residues. With 5 bases clipped from V and 3 bases from J, the junction kept 0 bases outside the gene matches. Germline CDR1 is LNHDA and CDR2 is SQIVND (reference sequence). The CDR3 sequence: CASSGTGGYNEQFF. In DNA, the CDR3 is TGTGCCAGTAGTGGGACAGGGGGCTACAATGAGCAGTTCTTC.

The V gene is TRBV6-5, the J gene TRBJ2-2; 7 nucleotides line up with TRBD1. The CDR3 loop spans 15 amino acids. Germline CDR1 is MNHEY and CDR2 is SVGAGI. V gave up 0 bases and J gave up 4 bases; unmatched junction bases: 2. As DNA, the CDR3 is TGTGCCAGCAGTTACTCGACAGGGTTCACCGGGGAGCTGTTTTTT. As protein: CASSYSTGFTGELFF.

This CDR3 reads CASSTSGRPYNEQFF. The CDR3 DNA sequence: TGTGCCAGCAGCACTAGCGGGAGGCCCTACAATGAGCAGTTCTTC. J is TRBJ2-1 and V is TRBV7-6, with 12 bases that match TRBD2. The V segment lost 5 bases and the J segment 2 bases; nucleotides outside the gene matches: 1. Germline CDR1 and CDR2: SGHVS and FNYEAQ. The CDR3 totals 15 residues. Drawing the rest from reference TRBV7-6 and TRBJ2-1, the complete variable domain is GAGVSQSPRYKVTKRGQDVALRCDPISGHVSLYWYRQALGQGPEFLTYFNYEAQQDKSGLPNDRFSAERPEGSISTLTIQRTEQRDSAMYRCASSTSGRPYNEQFFGPGTRLTVL.

This chain uses TRBV4-2 with TRBJ2-4; possible D gene TRBD2, 7 bases. Per germline, CDR1 LGHNA and CDR2 YNFKEQ. V was shortened by 0 bases and J by 8 bases, with 17 bases between the two germline ends. CDR3 size: 16 residues. CDR3 sequence reads: CASSQESGGGGHIQYF. In nucleotides, the CDR3 is TGTGCCAGCAGCCAAGAGAGTGGGGGGGGCGGTCACATTCAGTACTTC.

The chain joins TRBV18 to TRBJ1-2; D uncertain. CDR3 length equals 13 residues. V was shortened by 2 bases and J by 4 bases, with 8 bases between the two germline ends. Germline V lookup: CDR1 KGHSH, CDR2 LQKENI. For the CDR3, the DNA is TGTGCCAGCTCACCAACGGGTAGCTATGGCTACACCTTC. Translated, it gives CASSPTGSYGYTF.

CDR3 sequence: CASSQDREALWEQYF. The DNA of the CDR3 is TGCGCCAGCAGCCAAGATCGGGAAGCGCTCTGGGAGCAGTACTTC. This chain links TRBV4-3 with TRBJ2-5; tentative D call: TRBD2 (5 bases). This CDR3 region has 15 residues. Germline V gene data show CDR1 as LGHNA and CDR2 as YSLEER. V was clipped by 0 bases and J by 11 bases, with 19 bases between them.

V gene TRBV5-1 combines with J gene TRBJ2-1, with 10 bases lining up with TRBD1. This CDR3 has 14 amino acids. The ends lost 2 bases at V and 8 bases at J; junction bases unmatched: 4. CDR1 SGHRS and CDR2 YFSETQ come from the germline V gene. As DNA, the CDR3 is TGCGCCAGCAGCTTTGGGGACAGGGGTCATGAGCAGTTCTTC. Translated: CASSFGDRGHEQFF.

The CDR3 DNA is TGTGCCAGCAGCTCGCGGGTGCGGACAGGGAACACCGGGGAGCTGTTTTTT. This encodes CASSSRVRTGNTGELFF. The V gene is TRBV7-2, the J gene TRBJ2-2, with 7 nucleotides matching TRBD1. Germline values: CDR1 SGHTA, CDR2 FQGNSA. V shed 4 bases, J shed 1 base, and the junction held 9 bases outside the gene matches. There are 17 residues in the CDR3. The whole variable domain, filled in from reference TRBV7-2 and TRBJ2-2, reads GAGVSQSPSNKVTEKGKDVELRCDPISGHTALYWYRQSLGQGLEFLIYFQGNSAPDKSGLPSDRFSAERTGGSVSTLTIQRTQQEDSAVYLCASSSRVRTGNTGELFFGEGSRLTVL.

The rearrangement uses TRBV28 and TRBJ1-3, with D unclear. CDR3 size: 14 residues. V lost 5 bases, J lost 4 bases, and 12 bases lay in between. Germline lookup yields CDR1 MDHEN and CDR2 SYDVKM. CDR3 bases: TGTGCCAGCAGTACACCGGGAACCGGAAACACCATATATTTT. Its protein product is CASSTPGTGNTIYF.

The J gene is TRBJ2-3, the V gene TRBV30, with D perhaps matching TRBD1 (5 bases). The CDR3 has 14 amino acids. The germline V gene encodes CDR1 GTSNPN and CDR2 SVGIG (reference sequence). Between the trimmed V and J ends, which lost 2 bases and 1 base, there was a span of 10 bases. The CDR3 here is CAWSWTSRTDTQYF. For the CDR3, the DNA is TGTGCCTGGAGTTGGACATCCCGCACAGATACGCAGTATTTT.

V and J are TRBV27 and TRBJ2-1, with 9 positions matching TRBD2. With V trimmed by 5 bases and J by 8 bases, 7 bases remained unmatched. The CDR3 loop spans 14 amino acids. Germline CDR1 MNHEY, CDR2 SMNVEV (reference sequence). The CDR3 sequence is CASSPGTSNDEQFF. In nucleotides, the CDR3 is TGTGCCAGCAGTCCCGGGACTAGCAACGATGAGCAGTTCTTC.

For the CDR3, the DNA is TGTGCCAGCAGTTCCTCGACAGGGAACTATGGCTACACCTTC. This codes for CASSSSTGNYGYTF. The V gene is TRBV27, the J gene TRBJ1-2; 7 bases fit TRBD1. Unmatched junction bases numbered 4, after V lost 4 bases and J lost 2 bases. Germline CDR1 is MNHEY and CDR2 is SMNVEV (reference sequence). This CDR3 is 14 amino acids long.

The rearrangement joins TRBV5-6 to TRBJ2-3; 7 nucleotides line up with TRBD1. This CDR3 has 14 amino acids. J was trimmed by 4 bases and V by 1 base; bases with no gene match: 3. Germline V gene sequence: CDR1 SGHDT, CDR2 YYEEEE. The CDR3 DNA reads TGTGCCAGCAGCTTGAACAGGGGCGCAGATACGCAGTATTTT. Protein: CASSLNRGADTQYF.

The chain joins TRBV15 to TRBJ2-3, with 11 bases aligning to TRBD1. V lost 4 bases, J lost 3 bases, and 3 bases stayed unmatched. The CDR3 loop spans 15 amino acids. Germline V gives CDR1 LNHNV, CDR2 YYDKDF (reference sequence). CDR3 in amino acids: CATSIGQGATDTQYF. CDR3 nucleotides: TGTGCCACCAGCATTGGACAGGGGGCAACAGATACGCAGTATTTT.

The chain employs TRBV7-9 and TRBJ2-5; D is perhaps TRBD2 (5 bases). TRBJ2-7 matches the DNA end more closely, so the J call is doubtful. From germline, CDR1 is SEHNR and CDR2 FQNEAQ (reference sequence). The CDR3 has 14 residues. CDR3 region: CASSLMEDPYEQYF. CDR3 nucleotide sequence: TGTGCCAGCAGCTTGATGGAGGATCCCTACGAGCAGTACTTC.

V and J are TRBV18 and TRBJ2-7; 7 positions agree with TRBD1. The CDR3 consists of 14 residues. Germline V gene lookup returns CDR1 KGHSH and CDR2 LQKENI. The V gene end was trimmed by 9 bases and the J gene end by 7 bases; junction bases not matched to a gene: 15. The CDR3 DNA reads as TGTGCCAGTGAAAGACAGGGAAACTTACTGGAGCAGTACTTC. This translates into CASERQGNLLEQYF.

CDR3 DNA sequence: TGCGCCAGCAGCCTCCTGACTAGCGGAGCCTACAATGAGCAGTTCTTC. Translated: CASSLLTSGAYNEQFF. The V call is TRBV4-3, the J call TRBJ2-1; 9 bases match TRBD2. The CDR3 runs 16 residues. Per germline, CDR1 LGHNA and CDR2 YSLEER. V was pared by 4 bases and J by 2 bases, with 6 bases of the junction left unmatched.

The chain carries TRBV5-4 and TRBJ2-7; TRBD2 aligns across 9 bases. The germline V gene encodes CDR1 SGHNT and CDR2 YYREEE (reference sequence). The J segment lost 7 bases and the V segment lost 4 bases, leaving 15 bases of the junction unmatched. The CDR3 runs 16 residues. Here the CDR3 DNA reads TGTGCCAGCAGCCCGGGTCTGCGGGAGGGCCTGGAGGAGCAGTACTTC. Protein sequence: CASSPGLREGLEEQYF.

The chain uses TRBV7-2 and TRBJ1-2; D is perhaps TRBD1 (5 bases). V gave up 8 bases and J gave up 3 bases, with 16 bases separating them. The CDR3 sequence is 14 residues long. Looked up from germline, CDR1 is SGHTA and CDR2 is FQGNSA. The CDR3, as DNA: TGTGCCAGCTTACCCCGGGGGAACTACTATGGCTACACCTTC. This translates into CASLPRGNYYGYTF.